This paragraph covers one TCR beta chain sequence. With V trimmed by 5 bases and J by 2 bases, 19 bases remained unmatched. Germline CDR1 is SGHVS and CDR2 is FQNEAQ. The CDR3 covers 19 residues. The sample comes from a study of identical twins. One entry per CDR3 protein, called by TCRdb with MiXCR from the 5' RACE reads. This table has under 400,000 distinct CDR3 sequences, about 9% appearing once. The sample comprised naive T cells sorted from blood. This sequence originates from a woman between 45 and 65 years old in good health. The chain combines TRBV7-8 with TRBJ2-3; 7 nucleotides align to TRBD2. The CDR3 nucleotides are TGTGCCAGCAGCCCACATCACCTAGCGGCGGCCCTTCTCACAGATACGCAGTATTTT. It yields the protein CASSPHHLAAALLTDTQYF.